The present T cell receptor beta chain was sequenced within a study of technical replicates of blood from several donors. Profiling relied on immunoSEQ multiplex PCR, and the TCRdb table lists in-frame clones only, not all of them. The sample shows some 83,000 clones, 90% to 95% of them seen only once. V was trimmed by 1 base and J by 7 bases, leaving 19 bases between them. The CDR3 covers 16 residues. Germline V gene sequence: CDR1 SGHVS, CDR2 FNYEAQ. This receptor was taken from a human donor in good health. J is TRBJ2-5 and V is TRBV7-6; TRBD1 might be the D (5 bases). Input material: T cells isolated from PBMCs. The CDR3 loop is CASSLDPDTVSWTQYF. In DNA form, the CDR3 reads TGTGCCAGCAGCTTAGATCCGGACACGGTCAGTTGGACCCAGTACTTC.